This T cell receptor (beta chain) originates from a study of OX40 agonist ivuxolimab in advanced cancers. V was shortened by 5 bases and J by 4 bases, with 10 bases between the two germline ends. Per germline, CDR1 SGHRS and CDR2 YFSETQ. The CDR3 has 13 amino acids. Using immunoSEQ multiplex PCR, the repertoire was profiled, and TCRdb retains in-frame clones only, with some absent. This table has tens of thousands of clones, roughly nine tenths appearing once. This TCR derives from an adult with an advanced solid tumor such as melanoma, head and neck, liver or kidney cancer. The V call is TRBV5-1, the J call TRBJ2-1, with D possibly matching TRBD1 (5 bases). The input for sequencing was CD4+ or CD8+ T cells sorted from blood, taken in a trial of the OX40 agonist ivuxolimab. This CDR3 reads CASRQDGYNEQFF. CDR3 in DNA: TGCGCCAGCAGACAGGACGGATACAATGAGCAGTTCTTC. The entire variable domain, with the rest obtained from reference TRBV5-1 and TRBJ2-1, is as follows: KAGVTQTPRYLIKTRGQQVTLSCSPISGHRSVSWYQQTPGQGLQFLFEYFSETQRNKGNFPGRFSGRQFSNSRSEMNVSTLELGDSALYLCASRQDGYNEQFFGPGTRLTVL.